This T cell receptor (beta chain) is from a study of blood T cell repertoires in COVID-19. For the study at large: The cDNA or gDNA used as material had been derived from T cells, B-cell-depleted T cells, or PBMCs.

V shed 5 bases and J 5 bases; nucleotides not matched to a gene: 11. This CDR3 region has 17 residues. Germline V gene data show CDR1 as LGHDT and CDR2 as YNNKEL (reference sequence). Under the authors' procedure: Reference gene primers were amplified, and this amplification served to estimate nucleated cell counts. Here immunoSEQ multiplex PCR was the method, and the copy in TCRdb shows in-frame clones only, minus some. V, J and clone size reflect that table, while D and trimming were determined from the DNA. In the table there are 200,000 to 300,000 clones, 87% of which are singletons. This rearrangement joins TRBV3-1 (or the pseudogene TRBV3-2) to TRBJ2-3; 12 bases agree with TRBD2. This TCR derives from a man aged 55-75 years who had recovered from COVID-19. The sequenced sample consisted of peripheral blood. CDR3 DNA sequence: TGTGCCAGCAGCGGCAGGAGACTAGCGGGGGCTCTAGATACGCAGTATTTT. Translating gives CASSGRRLAGALDTQYF.